These 22 T cell receptor beta chains were sequenced from one sample in a study of blood T cell repertoires in COVID-19 (dated by TCRdb to the early 2020s). The library was made by the immunoSEQ multiplex PCR assay. Held by TCRdb, this immuneACCESS table contains in-frame sequences only and omits some clones. Under half of the omission traces to an unresolved V gene where checked; the cause of the rest is unknown. This sample lists approximately 220,000 clones; 70% to 90% were detected once. About 4.1% of the sample belongs to the ten largest clones. Material for sequencing was PBMCs or T cells enriched from blood (not recorded which). The receptors originated from a woman between 40 and 50 years old with acute COVID-19.

This chain connects TRBV4-3 to TRBJ2-2; the D gene is possibly TRBD2 (5 bases). The CDR3 length is 15 residues. V was shortened by 4 bases and J by 5 bases, with 14 bases between the two germline ends. The germline V gene has CDR1 LGHNA and CDR2 YSLEER. The CDR3 protein is CASSPHPGVTGELFF. CDR3 sequence (DNA): TGCGCCAGCAGCCCCCACCCCGGGGTTACCGGGGAGCTGTTTTTT.

The V call is TRBV6-8, the J call TRBJ1-2; weak D call: TRBD1 (5 bases). V was clipped by 4 bases and J by 6 bases, with 18 bases between them. CDR3 length: 15 amino acids. Germline V gene sequence: CDR1 MNHGY, CDR2 SAAAGT. CDR3 nucleotide sequence: TGTGCCAGCAGTTCCCACGGGACTCCTCCGGATGGCTACACCTTC. It is translated as CASSSHGTPPDGYTF.

This chain uses TRBV18 with TRBJ1-5; TRBD1 might be the D (5 bases). The ends were cut back, 0 bases at V and 2 bases at J, with 8 bases in the middle. The CDR3 spans 15 residues. The germline CDR1 and CDR2 sequences are KGHSH and LQKENI. In DNA, the CDR3 is TGTGCCAGCTCACCACCGGGGGAGGGCAATCAGCCCCAGCATTTT. It codes for CASSPPGEGNQPQHF.

The V and J genes are TRBV11-2 and TRBJ2-7, with D maybe TRBD2 (6 bases). Germline V gene lookup returns CDR1 SGHAT and CDR2 FQNNGV. V was cut by 5 bases and J by 5 bases, with 16 bases left in between. CDR3 size: 14 residues. The CDR3: CASSRLRLVDEQYF. The CDR3 DNA is TGTGCCAGCAGCCGCTTGAGACTAGTTGACGAGCAGTACTTC.

The chain joins TRBV27 to TRBJ2-2; 7 bases fit TRBD2. V lost 6 bases and J lost 4; bases outside the gene matches: 11. The CDR3 loop spans 16 amino acids. Germline V CDR1 and CDR2: MNHEY, SMNVEV (reference sequence). The chain's CDR3 is CASRRWAGDTTGELFF. The DNA of the CDR3 is TGTGCCAGCAGGCGTTGGGCGGGAGACACCACCGGGGAGCTGTTTTTT.

This chain links TRBV5-4 with TRBJ1-1; a weak D match, TRBD1 (6 bases). V was trimmed by 2 bases and J by 1 base, leaving 18 bases between them. Germline loops: CDR1 SGHNT, CDR2 YYREEE (reference sequence). CDR3 length: 17 amino acids. The CDR3 DNA follows: TGTGCCAGCAGCTTCGGTCTGGGGGCAGGGGCGAACACTGAAGCTTTCTTT. This encodes CASSFGLGAGANTEAFF.

This clone appeared once. This chain links TRBV30 with TRBJ1-2, with D unresolved. The germline gives CDR1 GTSNPN, CDR2 SVGIG (reference sequence). V was shortened by 1 base and J by 4 bases, with 10 bases between the two germline ends. The length of the CDR3 is 13 residues. The CDR3 protein is CAWSDLGGYGYTF. For the CDR3, the DNA is TGTGCCTGGAGTGACCTCGGTGGCTATGGCTACACCTTC.

The CDR3 protein is CASGMGWETQYF. In DNA, the CDR3 is TGTGCCAGCGGTATGGGCTGGGAGACCCAGTACTTC. V and J are TRBV28 and TRBJ2-5; D call uncertain. The ends were cut back, 8 bases at V and 5 bases at J, with 12 bases in the middle. CDR1 MDHEN and CDR2 SYDVKM come from the germline V gene. The CDR3 totals 12 residues.

The chain combines TRBV25-1 with TRBJ1-2; D remains ambiguous. Per the germline V gene, CDR1 is MGHDK and CDR2 is SYGVNS. This CDR3 is 14 amino acids long. V was trimmed by 1 base and J by 13 bases, leaving 19 bases between them. CDR3 sequence reads: CASSESGRTMAGTF. The DNA for the CDR3 is TGTGCCAGCAGTGAATCCGGCAGAACTATGGCTGGCACCTTC.

The rearrangement joins TRBV24-1 to TRBJ1-3; no clear D. The V gene's germline CDR1 is KGHDR and CDR2 SFDVKD. The CDR3 has 14 residues. Trimming left V 3 bases short and J 2 bases short, with 7 bases between. The CDR3 bases are TGTGCCACCAGTGATCCATTAGCTGGAAACACCATATATTTT. Protein sequence: CATSDPLAGNTIYF.

The CDR3 bases are TGTGCCAGCGGTACAGGGGTTGTCGACGAGCAGTACTTC. This gives the protein CASGTGVVDEQYF. The V call is TRBV5-8, the J call TRBJ2-7; 7 bases align to TRBD1. The germline V gene encodes CDR1 SGHTS and CDR2 YDEGEE. J lost 5 bases, V lost 7 bases, and 9 bases had no gene match. The CDR3 length is 13 residues. Full variable domain (rest looked up from reference TRBV5-8 and TRBJ2-7): EAGVTQSPTHLIKTRGQQATLRCSPISGHTSVYWYQQALGLGLQFLLWYDEGEERNRGNFPPRFSGRQFPNYSSELNVNALELEDSALYLCASGTGVVDEQYFGPGTRLTVT.

The CDR3 region has the DNA TGTGCCAGCCTCTCCGGACAGGGGACCTATGGCTACACCTTC. It yields the protein CASLSGQGTYGYTF. This chain connects TRBV28 to TRBJ1-2; TRBD1 aligns across 9 bases. The CDR3 loop spans 14 amino acids. CDR1 is MDHEN, CDR2 SYDVKM, per germline. The V and J ends lost 8 bases and 4 bases, in that order; junction bases with no gene match: 8.

The chain uses TRBV18 and TRBJ2-1, with a tentative D call TRBD2 (6 bases). V gave up 6 bases and J gave up 3 bases, with 15 bases separating them. The CDR3 runs to 15 residues. Germline V gives CDR1 KGHSH, CDR2 LQKENI. CDR3 loop: CASSLGTQGYNEQFF. The CDR3 DNA sequence: TGTGCCAGCTCCCTCGGGACTCAGGGCTACAATGAGCAGTTCTTC.

V usage is TRBV27 and J usage is TRBJ1-3; 8 bases are a match to TRBD1. V was pared by 5 bases and J by 0 bases, with 6 bases of the junction left unmatched. Germline CDR1 is MNHEY and CDR2 is SMNVEV (reference sequence). The length of the CDR3 is 16 residues. The CDR3 DNA sequence: TGTGCCAGCAGTACCCAGGGGGCTCTCTCTGGAAACACCATATATTTT. Protein product: CASSTQGALSGNTIYF.

CDR3 in amino acids: CASSLVAGLASGELFF. DNA of the CDR3: TGCGCCAGCAGCTTGGTGGCAGGGCTCGCAAGCGGGGAGCTGTTTTTT. The rearrangement uses TRBV5-1 and TRBJ2-2, with a possible D match to TRBD1 (5 bases). The CDR3 loop spans 16 amino acids. Deletions cut 0 bases from V and 7 bases from J, with 16 bases between. The germline V gene encodes CDR1 SGHRS and CDR2 YFSETQ.

This chain joins TRBV5-6 and TRBJ2-7; 7 bases align to TRBD2. There are 14 residues in the CDR3. Per germline, CDR1 SGHDT and CDR2 YYEEEE. Trimming removed 4 bases from V and 4 bases from J; junction bases left unmatched: 8. CDR3 DNA sequence: TGTGCCAGCAGCCGCTGGGGGGGGAGTTACGAGCAGTACTTC. Translating gives CASSRWGGSYEQYF.

The chain carries TRBV2 and TRBJ1-5; D gene unclear. CDR3 length equals 13 residues. Between the trimmed V and J ends, which lost 6 bases and 7 bases, there was a span of 13 bases. Germline CDR1 is SNHLY and CDR2 is FYNNEI. The CDR3 DNA sequence: TGTGCCAGCAGCGCCCGGGAGGGCCAGCCCCAGCATTTT. Translated: CASSAREGQPQHF.

A word on this clone: In the same sample, other DNA sequences code for this CDR3. J is TRBJ2-1 and V is TRBV11-3; the D gene is possibly TRBD2 (5 bases). Trimming stripped 5 bases from V and 4 bases from J, with 6 bases between. The CDR3 sequence is 12 residues long. Germline loops: CDR1 SGHNT, CDR2 YENEEA. The CDR3 coding sequence is TGTGCCAGCAGCCCGGGATACAATGAGCAGTTCTTC. Translation gives CASSPGYNEQFF. The variable domain in full, with the rest retrieved from reference TRBV11-3 and TRBJ2-1, is EAGVVQSPRYKIIEKKQPVAFWCNPISGHNTLYWYLQNLGQGPELLIRYENEEAVDDSQLPKDRFSAERLKGVDSTLKIQPAELGDSAVYLCASSPGYNEQFFGPGTRLTVL.

J is TRBJ1-6 and V is TRBV5-1, with 12 bases identical to TRBD1. The CDR3 has 16 amino acids. Germline CDR1 reads SGHRS; CDR2 reads YFSETQ. V lost 0 bases to trimming and J lost 18 bases; unmatched junction nucleotides: 13. The CDR3 sequence: CASSLGPGTGGEIAHF. In DNA form, the CDR3 reads TGCGCCAGCAGCTTGGGTCCCGGGACAGGGGGCGAAATAGCCCACTTT.

The rearrangement uses TRBV29-1 and TRBJ1-3; no clear D gene. Germline CDR1 SQVTM, CDR2 ANQGSEA. The CDR3 has 14 amino acids. V lost 4 bases, J lost 0 bases, and 10 bases lay in between. As DNA, the CDR3 is TGCAGCGTTGTGGACTTTGGCTCTGGAAACACCATATATTTT. It yields the protein CSVVDFGSGNTIYF.

V usage is TRBV3-1 (or the pseudogene TRBV3-2) and J usage is TRBJ1-2; no clear D. Germline V CDR1 and CDR2: LGHDT, YNNKEL (reference sequence). Trimming took off 4 bases at V and 2 bases at J, with 11 bases between the two ends. The CDR3 sequence is 14 residues long. CDR3 in amino acids: CASSRREENYGYTF. The CDR3 nucleotides are TGTGCCAGCAGCCGAAGGGAGGAGAACTATGGCTACACCTTC.

There are a few counts of this clone. The V call is TRBV6-2 or TRBV6-3, the J call TRBJ2-7, with 7 bases that match TRBD1. In germline, CDR1 is MNHEY, CDR2 SVGEGT. The CDR3 runs 15 residues. The V segment lost 5 bases and the J segment 6 bases; nucleotides outside the gene matches: 13. CDR3 sequence: CASSPPDRVMREQYF. The CDR3 DNA follows: TGTGCCAGCAGTCCCCCCGACAGGGTTATGCGCGAGCAGTACTTC.